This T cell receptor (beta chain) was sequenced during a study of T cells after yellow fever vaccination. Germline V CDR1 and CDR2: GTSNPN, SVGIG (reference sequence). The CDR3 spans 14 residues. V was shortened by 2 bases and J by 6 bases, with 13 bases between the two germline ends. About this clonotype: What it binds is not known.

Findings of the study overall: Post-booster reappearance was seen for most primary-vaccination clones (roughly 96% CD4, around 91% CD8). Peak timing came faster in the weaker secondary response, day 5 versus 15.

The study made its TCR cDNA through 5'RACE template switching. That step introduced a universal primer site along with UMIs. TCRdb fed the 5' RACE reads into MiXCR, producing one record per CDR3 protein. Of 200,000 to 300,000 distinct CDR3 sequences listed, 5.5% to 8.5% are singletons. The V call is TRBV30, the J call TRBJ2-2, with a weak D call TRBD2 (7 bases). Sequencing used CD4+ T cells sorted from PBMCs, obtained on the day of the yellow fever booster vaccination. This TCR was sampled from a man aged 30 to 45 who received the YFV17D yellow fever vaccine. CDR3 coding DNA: TGTGCCTGGAGTAAAGGGGGAGGGGCCGGGGAGCTGTTTTTT. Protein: CAWSKGGGAGELFF.